These 12 T cell receptor beta chains originate from one sample sequenced in a study of regulatory T cells in long-lasting Graves disease. For TCR beta, libraries came from iRepertoire HTBI primers and Arm-PCR of CDR3 regions. Using its own MiXCR run on the multiplex PCR reads, TCRdb lists one record per CDR3 protein. Of 250,000 to 300,000 distinct CDR3 sequences in the sample, around 19% were seen once. The time point is: newly diagnosed GD, antithyroid drugs for less than 3 months. PBMCs provided the RNA from which the TCR library was made. Separately, the same data were catalogued under a study of T cells in Graves' hyperthyroidism and ophthalmopathy.

Sequencing used peripheral blood mononuclear cells (PBMCs), obtained at new diagnosis, from a patient treated with antithyroid drugs. The receptors were sampled from a woman aged 25 to 39 with Graves disease.

This clonotype was observed a handful of times. The chain recombines TRBV15 with TRBJ2-1, with 9 bases matching TRBD1. Germline CDR1 is LNHNV and CDR2 is YYDKDF (reference sequence). Trimming cost V 2 bases and J 6 bases; bases outside gene matches: 11. This CDR3 spans 17 amino acids. The CDR3 nucleotides read TGTGCCACCAGCAGATGGGCCGGGACAGGGTTGGTCAATGAGCAGTTCTTC. Translation gives CATSRWAGTGLVNEQFF.

This clonotype appeared a few times. The rearrangement joins TRBV28 to TRBJ1-1, with 9 bases identical to TRBD1. The CDR3 has 13 amino acids. Trimming cost V 8 bases and J 8 bases; bases outside gene matches: 9. From germline, CDR1 is MDHEN and CDR2 SYDVKM. The CDR3 nucleotides read TGTGCCAGCGGCCTGGGACAGGGAGGAGAAGCTTTCTTT. It specifies CASGLGQGGEAFF.

The chain employs TRBV3-1 and TRBJ2-6, with TRBD1 matching over 9 bases. The length of the CDR3 is 20 residues. Germline-derived CDR1 and CDR2 are LGHDT and YNNKEL (reference sequence). V was pared by 2 bases and J by 1 base, with 12 bases of the junction left unmatched. The CDR3 coding sequence is TGTGCCAGCAGCCAATTCTTGTCGGGACAGGGTTTGTCTGGGGCCAACGTCCTGACTTTC. This gives the protein CASSQFLSGQGLSGANVLTF.

At least ten counts were recorded for this clonotype. CDR3 nucleotides: TGTGCCGGAGGGGACAGAGCTAACTATGGCTACACCTTC. Amino acid sequence: CAGGDRANYGYTF. The chain links TRBV6-1 to TRBJ1-2; the match to TRBD1 covers 7 bases. Germline V gene sequence: CDR1 MNHNS, CDR2 SASEGT. This CDR3 has 13 amino acids. Losses at the gene ends were 11 bases for V and 0 bases for J; bases not matched to a gene: 6.

In its sample, this clonotype was seen many times. This chain joins TRBV10-3 and TRBJ1-1, with no clear D. This CDR3 region has 12 residues. Deletions cut 4 bases from V and 6 bases from J, with 9 bases between. Germline V lookup: CDR1 ENHRY, CDR2 SYGVKD. CDR3 nucleotide sequence: TGTGCCATCAGTGCAGGAGACCCTGAAGCTTTCTTT. This gives the protein CAISAGDPEAFF.

This sequence joins TRBV5-6 and TRBJ1-6, with D unresolved. Germline V gene sequence: CDR1 SGHDT, CDR2 YYEEEE. The length of the CDR3 is 14 residues. The V gene lost 4 bases and the J gene lost 7 bases, with 12 bases spanning the gap. As DNA, the CDR3 is TGTGCCAGCAGCAGGAGCCTGCTCAATTCACCCCTCCACTTT. Translated: CASSRSLLNSPLHF.

This clonotype showed up just once. CDR3 nucleotide sequence: TGTGCCAGCAGTGGAGGAGCGGGGATCCAAGAGACCCAGTACTTC. This gives the protein CASSGGAGIQETQYF. The J gene is TRBJ2-5, the V gene TRBV25-1; 7 bases line up with TRBD2. CDR3 length: 15 residues. Germline assignment: CDR1 MGHDK and CDR2 SYGVNS. V was clipped by 4 bases and J by 1 base; unmatched bases: 6.

This clonotype was detected ten times or more. CDR3 residues: CASSPNSGGTTYEQYF. CDR3 bases: TGTGCCAGCAGCCCAAATAGCGGGGGGACCACCTACGAGCAGTACTTC. The chain has TRBV3-1 and TRBJ2-7, with TRBD2 identical over 10 bases. This CDR3 region has 16 residues. CDR1 and CDR2 (germline): LGHDT, YNNKEL (reference sequence). J lost 2 bases, V lost 4 bases, and 8 bases had no gene match.

A word on this clonotype: A far larger clone lies a single base away; this is likely a read error. The chain recombines TRBV20-1 with TRBJ2-7, with TRBD2 matching over 9 bases. The better agreement between TRBJ2-1 and the DNA end casts doubt on the J call. The CDR3 spans 15 residues. In germline, CDR1 is DFQATT, CDR2 SNEGSKA (reference sequence). CDR3 bases: TGCAGTGCTAGCGGGGCGGGGGGGCCGTACAATGAGCAGTTCTTC. The encoded protein is CSASGAGGPYNEQFF.

Ten or more counts support this clonotype. V and J are TRBV3-1 and TRBJ1-4; D might be TRBD1 (5 bases). The CDR3 covers 13 residues. Germline assignment: CDR1 LGHDT and CDR2 YNNKEL (reference sequence). V was pared by 0 bases and J by 8 bases, with 7 bases between. DNA for the CDR3: TGTGCCAGCAGCCAAGAAGGGGTGGAAAAACTGTTTTTT. Protein sequence: CASSQEGVEKLFF.

As concerns this clonotype: Given a far larger clone just one base away, this is likely a sequencing read error. V gene TRBV27 combines with J gene TRBJ1-6; D unresolved. The CDR3 contains 15 residues. V gave up 4 bases and J gave up 5 bases, with 12 bases separating them. Germline V gene sequence: CDR1 MNHEY, CDR2 SMNVEV (reference sequence). CDR3 DNA sequence: TGTGCCAGCAGTTCCCCGGTCCGCAATAATTCACCCCTCCACTTT. Translation gives CASSSPVRNNSPLHF.

This clonotype appeared a few times. J is TRBJ1-6 and V is TRBV18; D uncertain. Trimming took 4 bases from V and 10 from J, leaving 14 bases between them. This CDR3 is 14 amino acids long. From germline, CDR1 is KGHSH and CDR2 LQKENI. This chain's CDR3 is CASSLLANESPLHF. The DNA of the CDR3 is TGTGCCAGCTCACTTCTAGCTAACGAATCACCCCTCCACTTT. The complete variable domain, with remaining parts taken from reference TRBV18 and TRBJ1-6, reads NAGVMQNPRHLVRRRGQEARLRCSPMKGHSHVYWYRQLPEEGLKFMVYLQKENIIDESGMPKERFSAEFPKEGPSILRIQQVVRGDSAAYFCASSLLANESPLHFGNGTRLTVT.